Included here is one T cell receptor (beta chain) sequence, with context. Its binding antigen is unknown. It has no much larger one-base neighbor in the sample; base qualities were not kept. The data are from a study of OX40 agonist ivuxolimab in advanced cancers. In the study overall: Ivuxolimab, which targeted the costimulatory receptor OX40 (CD134), was an agonistic, fully human IgG2 monoclonal antibody. Intravenous ivuxolimab was administered to patients every 2 weeks at six dose levels: 0.01, 0.1, 0.3, 1.5, 3 and 10 mg/kg. Of the roughly 50 dose-escalation patients, hepatocellular carcinoma was present in about 20, melanoma in around 15, renal cell carcinoma in 9 and head and neck cancer in 9. In the dose-escalation cohort, 70% to 85% of patients were male, and the mean age was 60 years with a range of about 20 to 80. Prior anti-PD-1, anti-PD-L1 or anti-CTLA-4 therapy was permitted, and checkpoint inhibitors had been received by roughly 42% of dose-escalation patients. Partial responses occurred in three dose-escalation patients: two with cutaneous melanoma and one with hepatocellular carcinoma. Peripheral TCRbeta sequencing aimed to test whether ivuxolimab altered TCR sequence diversity and caused clonal T-cell expansion. The paper describes the monotherapy dose-escalation part (N of about 50 patients) of the phase I trial of ivuxolimab. Broad study findings and their caveats: After ivuxolimab, expanded clones were on average more numerous among CD8+ T cells than among CD4+ T cells. At doses of 0.1 to 3.0 mg/kg, clonal expansion of both CD4+ and CD8+ blood T cells was observed from baseline to week 6. In partial responders in the 0.1-3.0 mg/kg groups, normalized peripheral clonal expansion was found to be among the lowest, especially among CD8+ T cells. Which antigens the clonally expanded peripheral T cells were specific for was not determined. Low levels of normalized T-cell clonal expansion were also seen in some patients who did not respond.

CDR1 and CDR2 are read off the germline V gene as LGHNA and YNFKEQ. The cysteine opens and the phenylalanine closes a CDR3 of 14 amino acids. Solely the CDR3 DNA is kept, with 42 bases framed from the first base. V is cut by 4 bases and J by 5 bases, and the space between the germline ends is 14 bases. Genomic DNA was extracted from sorted cells for sequencing of the TCRbeta CDR3 region. TCRbeta CDR3 regions were sequenced using the immunoSEQ Assay. This is the immuneACCESS table as TCRdb keeps it, with only in-frame sequences that have V and J called. A part of the clones is gone; compared with another copy, unresolved V genes explain less than half, and the rest is unexplained. The sample records about 65,000 clones, around 87% of which are singletons. In total, the top ten clones hold over 0.35% of the sample. Patients with a history of autoimmune disease or receiving systemic immunosuppression were excluded from the trial. Peripheral blood for TCR sequencing was drawn from every dose cohort at baseline, at cycle 4 day 1 and at cycle 7 day 1. Samples came from an open-label, multicenter, first-in-human phase I dose-escalation trial of ivuxolimab. Adults with locally advanced or metastatic head and neck squamous cell, hepatocellular, melanoma or renal cell carcinoma were enrolled in the trial. Before TCR sequencing, CD4+ T cells and CD8+ T cells were sorted from peripheral blood as separate populations.

The receptor comes from an adult with an advanced solid tumor such as melanoma, head and neck, liver or kidney cancer. The rearranged chain carries TRBV4-2 and TRBJ1-1; the D gene lacks a confident call. The material sequenced was CD4+ or CD8+ T cells sorted from blood, taken in a trial of the OX40 agonist ivuxolimab. The sequenced DNA: TGTGCCAGCAGCCCCCAGCCCCGTTGGACTGAAGCTTTCTTT. This yields the protein CASSPQPRWTEAFF.